This T cell receptor (beta chain) was documented in a study of shared clonotypes between healthy human individuals. Findings and limits, study-wide: Clonotypes which were not shared had lower generation probabilities than clonotypes that all four donors shared.

Germline V gene data show CDR1 as MDHEN and CDR2 as SYDVKM. The CDR3 extends over 13 amino acids. V was clipped by 10 bases and J by 2 bases, with 15 bases between them. Using immunoSEQ multiplex PCR, the repertoire was profiled, and TCRdb retains in-frame clones only, with some absent. The sample contains about 650,000 clones, nearly 97% of which appear only once. As concerns this clone: Its antigen is undetermined.

CD8 cells regarded as naive lacked CD45RO, were positively chosen for CCR7, and omitted terminally differentiated effector memory CD45RA+ cells. The origin of this receptor is a woman aged 30 to 39 in good health. The specimen sequenced was naive CD8+ T cells sorted from blood. The genes are TRBV28 and TRBJ2-7; maybe TRBD1 (6 bases). The CDR3 sequence is CATNNGQPYEQYF. The CDR3 bases are TGTGCCACCAATAACGGACAGCCCTACGAGCAGTACTTC.